The clone carrying this T cell receptor beta chain was picked up many times. Antigen unknown. This sample is drawn from a study of breast tumors, draining lymph nodes, adjacent tissues. V shed 5 bases and J shed 3 bases, with 14 bases lying between them. In germline, CDR1 is DFQATT, CDR2 SNEGSKA (reference sequence). CDR3 length equals 13 residues. General study findings and limits: Luminal-like breast cancer showed significantly greater tumor-nontumor repertoire similarity than basal-like breast cancer did.

Axillary draining lymph nodes of breast cancer patients supplied the node samples. TCRdb reprocessed the multiplex PCR reads with MiXCR, giving one entry per CDR3 protein. The data show some 130,000 distinct CDR3 sequences, with about 22% seen just once and around 2.7% held by the top ten. This sequence joins TRBV20-1 and TRBJ2-7, with D possibly being TRBD1 (6 bases). Material for sequencing was axillary lymph node tissue. The receptor was isolated from a female donor with breast cancer. Some clones in this sample may be carry-over from other donors' samples. The CDR3, as DNA: TGCAGTGCTCTCCAAACAGGGATCTACGAGCAGTACTTC. This sequence encodes CSALQTGIYEQYF.